This T cell receptor (beta chain) was obtained from a study of T cell repertoires in cytomegalovirus infection (dated by TCRdb to about 2019). Regarding the study in general: Because public TCR beta signatures pointed to carriage of CMV infection together with the matching HLA type, the HLA type of each donor mattered for the analysis. Overall results and qualifications from the work: The ex vivo response was dominated by HLA-C-restricted CMV-specific TCR beta clonotypes, which also provided the single most frequent clonotype in two of eight donors. In both this cohort and an independent roughly 400-donor cohort, the cumulative frequency of public TCR beta family members distinguished carriers of CMV infection plus the relevant HLA type.

The sequencer listed for this sample is Illumina HiSeq 1500. TCRdb applied fastp at Q25 and MiXCR to the public reads, then kept only in-frame beta chains. Rows are combined by CDR3 protein, so each entry shows the most common genes and DNA. The sample profile shows 100,000 to 150,000 distinct CDR3 sequences; 20% to 30% of them were found once. Jointly, the top ten make up approximately 35% of the sample. To note about this clonotype: It has no known antigen specificity. No clone much larger than this one lies a single base away; base qualities are absent.

Unmatched junction bases come to 5, with V trimmed by 7 bases and J by 4 bases. The germline V gene encodes CDR1 ENHRY and CDR2 SYGVKD. From the cysteine through the phenylalanine, the CDR3 covers 14 amino acids. Of the read, only the CDR3 DNA is kept; its 42 bases are in frame from base 1. The chain is made from TRBV10-3 and TRBJ2-3, and 10 bases in between align with TRBD2. The sequencing sample was made of PBMCs, sequenced either directly or after in vitro stimulation (not recorded which). The TCR comes from a human donor in good health (CMV status not recorded). Some clones in this sample may be carry-over from other donors' samples. The nucleotides are TGTGCCATCATGCAGCGGGAGGGGTCAGATACGCAGTATTTT. Translated, this gives CAIMQREGSDTQYF.